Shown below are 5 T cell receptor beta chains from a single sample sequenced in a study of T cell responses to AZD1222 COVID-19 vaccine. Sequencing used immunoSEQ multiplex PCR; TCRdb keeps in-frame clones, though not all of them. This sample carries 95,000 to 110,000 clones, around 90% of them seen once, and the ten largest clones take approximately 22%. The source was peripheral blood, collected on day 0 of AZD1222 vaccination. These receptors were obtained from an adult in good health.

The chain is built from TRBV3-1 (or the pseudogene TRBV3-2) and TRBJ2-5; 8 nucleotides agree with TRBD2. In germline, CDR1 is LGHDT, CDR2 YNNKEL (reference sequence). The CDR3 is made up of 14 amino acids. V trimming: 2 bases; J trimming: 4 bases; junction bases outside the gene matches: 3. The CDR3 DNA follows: TGTGCCAGCAGCCAAATTGGGACTAGAGAGACCCAGTACTTC. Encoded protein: CASSQIGTRETQYF.

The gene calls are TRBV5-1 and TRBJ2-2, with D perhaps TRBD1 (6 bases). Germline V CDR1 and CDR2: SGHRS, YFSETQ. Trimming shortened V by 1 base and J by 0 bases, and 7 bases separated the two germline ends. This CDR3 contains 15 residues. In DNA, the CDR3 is TGCGCCAGCAGCTTGCAGGGGACGAACACCGGGGAGCTGTTTTTT. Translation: CASSLQGTNTGELFF. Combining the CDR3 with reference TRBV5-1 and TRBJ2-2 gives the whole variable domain KAGVTQTPRYLIKTRGQQVTLSCSPISGHRSVSWYQQTPGQGLQFLFEYFSETQRNKGNFPGRFSGRQFSNSRSEMNVSTLELGDSALYLCASSLQGTNTGELFFGEGSRLTVL.

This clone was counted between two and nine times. The CDR3 DNA reads as TGTGCCAGCAGCTTAGATGGGGCAGGGGGATGGACAGATACGCAGTATTTT. Its translation is CASSLDGAGGWTDTQYF. V is TRBV7-9 and J is TRBJ2-3; TRBD1 matches 7 bases. The CDR3 consists of 17 residues. V shed 1 base and J 3 bases; nucleotides not matched to a gene: 10. Per the germline V gene, CDR1 is SEHNR and CDR2 is FQNEAQ (reference sequence).

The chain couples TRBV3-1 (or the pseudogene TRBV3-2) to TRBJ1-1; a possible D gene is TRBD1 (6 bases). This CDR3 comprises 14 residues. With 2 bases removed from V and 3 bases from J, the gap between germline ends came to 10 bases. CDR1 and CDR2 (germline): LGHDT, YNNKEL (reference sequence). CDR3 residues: CASSQQGPDTEAFF. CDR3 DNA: TGTGCCAGCAGCCAACAGGGGCCGGACACTGAAGCTTTCTTT.

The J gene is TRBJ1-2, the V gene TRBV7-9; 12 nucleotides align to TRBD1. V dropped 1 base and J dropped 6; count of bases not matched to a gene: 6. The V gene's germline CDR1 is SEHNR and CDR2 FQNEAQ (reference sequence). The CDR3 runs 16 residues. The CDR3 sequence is CASSLGSGQGADGYTF. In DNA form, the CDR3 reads TGTGCCAGCAGCTTAGGGTCGGGACAGGGGGCTGATGGCTACACCTTC.